These 18 T cell receptor beta chains were sequenced from one sample in a study of blood T cells in healthy people across ages (dated by TCRdb to 2015 to 2017). Library preparation employed 5' RACE. The instrument was an Illumina HiSeq 2500. The second PCR ran for about 6 to 12 cycles and used a J-beta primer mix along with a sample-barcoded 5' primer. Through fastp at Q25 and MiXCR, TCRdb rebuilt clones from the public reads, retaining in-frame beta chains. Each entry is one CDR3 protein sequence, shown with its most common DNA and genes. The sample has roughly 900,000 distinct CDR3 sequences on record, roughly 43% of them singletons. Clones ranked in the top ten supply roughly 13% of the sample. The sequenced sample was blood. These receptors were taken from a man aged 25-45 years in good health.

The J gene is TRBJ2-3, the V gene TRBV4-3, with D tentatively TRBD2 (6 bases). The germline CDR1 and CDR2 sequences are LGHNA and YSLEER. The CDR3 contains 17 residues. The ends were cut back, 1 base at V and 4 bases at J, with 18 bases in the middle. The CDR3 nucleotides are TGCGCCAGCAGCCAAGGTTCGGGACTCGCGTCGCCAGATACGCAGTATTTT. Amino acid sequence: CASSQGSGLASPDTQYF.

V usage is TRBV11-2 and J usage is TRBJ2-3; tentative D call: TRBD1 (6 bases). CDR3 length: 13 amino acids. Trimming took off 5 bases at V and 5 bases at J, with 11 bases between the two ends. CDR1 SGHAT and CDR2 FQNNGV come from the germline V gene. CDR3: CASSLIRGDTQYF. In nucleotides, the CDR3 is TGTGCCAGCAGCCTAATCAGGGGAGATACGCAGTATTTT.

The chain employs TRBV5-1 and TRBJ2-7; 7 nucleotides align to TRBD1. The CDR3 has 18 amino acids. V gave up 0 bases and J gave up 2 bases; unmatched junction bases: 14. Germline loops: CDR1 SGHRS, CDR2 YFSETQ. CDR3 in amino acids: CASSLVGDSVILAYEQYF. The CDR3 DNA follows: TGCGCCAGCAGCTTGGTGGGGGACAGCGTCATTCTAGCCTACGAGCAGTACTTC.

This clonotype was observed a handful of times. The chain couples TRBV7-3 to TRBJ2-1, with 8 bases aligning to TRBD2. Trimming took 8 bases from V and 5 from J; bases not matched to a gene: 8. Germline loops: CDR1 SGHTA, CDR2 FQGTGA. The length of the CDR3 is 14 residues. CDR3 loop: CASCMGGGNNEQFF. CDR3 DNA sequence: TGTGCCAGCTGCATGGGCGGGGGGAACAATGAGCAGTTCTTC.

Concerning this clonotype: Since a much larger clone is just one base distant, this may be a read error. The chain has TRBV3-1 and TRBJ2-2; 7 positions agree with TRBD2. The junction had 8 bases not matched to a gene; V was cut back by 5 bases and J by 5 bases. The germline V gene has CDR1 LGHDT and CDR2 YNNKEL (reference sequence). CDR3 length: 15 residues. The CDR3: CASSNRDGRTGELFF. In DNA form, the CDR3 reads TGTGCCAGCAGCAACCGGGACGGGAGGACCGGGGAGCTGTTTTTT.

This clonotype was recorded a few times. The chain joins TRBV14 to TRBJ2-6; D call uncertain. The germline V and J ends were trimmed by 0 bases and 2 bases, with 5 bases remaining between them. CDR1 and CDR2 from the germline V gene are SGHDN and FVKESK. The CDR3 length is 15 residues. The CDR3 DNA sequence: TGTGCCAGCAGCCAAGAAAGCGCTGGGGCCAACGTCCTGACTTTC. Translation gives CASSQESAGANVLTF.

This clonotype was counted only a few times. It may be a read error: a sequence one base away is much more abundant. The chain joins TRBV7-2 to TRBJ2-1; 7 bases align to TRBD1. The germline V gene has CDR1 SGHTA and CDR2 FQGNSA. The CDR3 length is 15 residues. After removal of 6 bases from V and 13 bases from J, the junction contained 18 bases not matched to a gene. Written as DNA, the CDR3 is TGTGCCAGCAGTCCAGTGAGGGGGCTCCAGGAGACCCAGTTCTTC. It encodes CASSPVRGLQETQFF.

This clonotype has a handful of counts. The chain uses TRBV4-2 and TRBJ2-7; a possible D gene is TRBD1 (5 bases). The V and J ends lost 0 bases and 4 bases respectively, with 10 bases between them. The CDR3 loop spans 14 amino acids. Germline assignment: CDR1 LGHNA and CDR2 YNFKEQ. In DNA form, the CDR3 reads TGTGCCAGCAGCCAAGATAATGGGGCATACGAGCAGTACTTC. Its protein product is CASSQDNGAYEQYF.

The chain is built from TRBV19 and TRBJ2-5; maybe TRBD2 (5 bases). The J call may not be correct, given that the DNA end is closer to TRBJ2-7. CDR3 size: 14 residues. CDR1 LNHDA and CDR2 SQIVND come from the germline V gene (reference sequence). CDR3 sequence reads: CASSLAGIAYEQYF. DNA of the CDR3: TGTGCCAGTAGTCTCGCCGGGATAGCCTACGAGCAGTACTTC.

The rearrangement links TRBV7-2 to TRBJ2-5; 11 bases agree with TRBD1. CDR3 length equals 15 residues. With 5 bases clipped from V and 11 bases from J, the junction kept 13 bases outside the gene matches. CDR1 is SGHTA, CDR2 FQGNSA, per germline. The CDR3 nucleotides read TGTGCCAGCAGCACCACCGGGACAGGGGGTAGGGAGCAGTACTTC. This gives the protein CASSTTGTGGREQYF.

The genes are TRBV11-3 and TRBJ2-5, with D possibly matching TRBD1 (6 bases). Germline CDR1 SGHNT, CDR2 YENEEA. The V and J ends lost 5 bases and 10 bases respectively, with 23 bases between them. The length of the CDR3 is 15 residues. The CDR3 sequence: CASSIFPDRSQVQYF. CDR3 sequence (DNA): TGTGCCAGCAGCATCTTCCCCGACAGGTCTCAAGTCCAGTACTTC.

This clonotype was found a few times. V and J are TRBV7-9 and TRBJ1-2; 8 bases are shared with TRBD1. The CDR3 loop spans 16 amino acids. Per germline, CDR1 SEHNR and CDR2 FQNEAQ (reference sequence). V lost 3 bases and J lost 5; bases outside the gene matches: 11. Written as DNA, the CDR3 is TGTGCCAGCAGCTTCACACCGGGACAGGCGATATATGGCTACACCTTC. Its protein product is CASSFTPGQAIYGYTF.

The chain carries TRBV9 and TRBJ2-7, with 9 nucleotides matching TRBD1. The CDR3 extends over 17 amino acids. J was trimmed by 2 bases and V by 4 bases; bases with no gene match: 13. CDR1 and CDR2 (germline): SGDLS, YYNGEE. In nucleotides, the CDR3 is TGTGCCAGCAGCAACGGACAGGGGCTCTTAGGACCCTACGAGCAGTACTTC. Translating gives CASSNGQGLLGPYEQYF.

The rearrangement links TRBV29-1 to TRBJ2-3; possibly TRBD1 for D (6 bases). Trimming cost V 6 bases and J 6 bases, with 13 bases left between them. CDR3 length: 12 residues. Germline-derived CDR1 and CDR2 are SQVTM and ANQGSEA. The CDR3 reads CSVEQGTDTQYF. The CDR3 DNA follows: TGCAGCGTGGAACAGGGAACCGATACGCAGTATTTT.

The sample holds a few counts of this clonotype. The chain links TRBV20-1 to TRBJ2-3; D call uncertain. CDR3 length: 14 amino acids. Germline V gene lookup returns CDR1 DFQATT and CDR2 SNEGSKA (reference sequence). The V end was cut by 1 base, the J end by 0 bases, with 8 bases between. The CDR3 DNA reads as TGCAGTGCTAGAGGCTCTACTAGCACAGATACGCAGTATTTT. Translation gives CSARGSTSTDTQYF.

The chain is built from TRBV5-1 and TRBJ2-1; the match to TRBD1 covers 8 bases. The length of the CDR3 is 15 residues. The V gene end was trimmed by 3 bases and the J gene end by 0 bases; junction bases not matched to a gene: 2. Germline CDR1 is SGHRS and CDR2 is YFSETQ. CDR3 sequence: CASSSDRVSYNEQFF. The DNA for the CDR3 is TGCGCCAGCAGCTCGGACAGGGTCTCCTACAATGAGCAGTTCTTC. The full variable domain, with the rest looked up from reference TRBV5-1 and TRBJ2-1, is KAGVTQTPRYLIKTRGQQVTLSCSPISGHRSVSWYQQTPGQGLQFLFEYFSETQRNKGNFPGRFSGRQFSNSRSEMNVSTLELGDSALYLCASSSDRVSYNEQFFGPGTRLTVL.

The CDR3 here is CSASPTRMTEQETQYF. The CDR3 DNA reads TGCAGTGCTAGCCCCACCCGAATGACGGAACAAGAGACCCAGTACTTC. J is TRBJ2-5 and V is TRBV20-1; no definite D call. The germline gives CDR1 DFQATT, CDR2 SNEGSKA (reference sequence). V gave up 3 bases and J gave up 2 bases, with 19 bases separating them. CDR3 length equals 16 residues.

The chain combines TRBV29-1 with TRBJ2-1, with a weak D call TRBD1 (6 bases). The germline CDR1 and CDR2 sequences are SQVTM and ANQGSEA. The CDR3 sequence is 14 residues long. The ends were cut back, 3 bases at V and 7 bases at J, with 16 bases in the middle. CDR3 loop: CSVEEAGGFNEQFF. The CDR3 DNA follows: TGCAGCGTTGAGGAGGCTGGGGGCTTTAATGAGCAGTTCTTC.